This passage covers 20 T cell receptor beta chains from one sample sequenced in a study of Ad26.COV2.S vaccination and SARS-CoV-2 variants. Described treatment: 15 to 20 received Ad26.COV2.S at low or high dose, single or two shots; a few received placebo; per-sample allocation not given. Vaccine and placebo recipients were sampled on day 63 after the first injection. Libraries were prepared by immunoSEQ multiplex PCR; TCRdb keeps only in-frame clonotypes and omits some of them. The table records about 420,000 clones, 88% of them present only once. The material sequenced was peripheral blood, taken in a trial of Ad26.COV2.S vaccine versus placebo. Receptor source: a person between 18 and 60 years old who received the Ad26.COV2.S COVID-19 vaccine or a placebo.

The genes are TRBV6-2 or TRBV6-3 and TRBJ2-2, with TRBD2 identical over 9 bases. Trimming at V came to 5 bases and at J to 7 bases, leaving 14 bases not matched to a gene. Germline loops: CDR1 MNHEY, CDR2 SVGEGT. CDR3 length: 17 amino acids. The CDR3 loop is CASSPYQTSGMIGELFF. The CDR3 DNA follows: TGTGCCAGCAGTCCCTACCAGACTAGCGGTATGATCGGGGAGCTGTTTTTT.

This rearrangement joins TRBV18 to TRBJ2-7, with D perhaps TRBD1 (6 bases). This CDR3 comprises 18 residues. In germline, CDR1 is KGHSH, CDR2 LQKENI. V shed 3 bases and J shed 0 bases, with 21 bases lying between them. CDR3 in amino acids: CASSPSLIGQSDSYEQYF. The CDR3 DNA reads TGTGCCAGCTCACCTTCACTCATAGGACAGTCCGACTCCTACGAGCAGTACTTC.

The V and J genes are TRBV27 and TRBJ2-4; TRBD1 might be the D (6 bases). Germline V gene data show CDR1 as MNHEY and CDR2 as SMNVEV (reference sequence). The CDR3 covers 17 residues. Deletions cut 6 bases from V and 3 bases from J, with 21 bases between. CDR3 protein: CASRTNIPNRDKNIQYF. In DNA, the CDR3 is TGTGCCAGCAGAACAAATATCCCCAACAGGGACAAAAACATTCAGTACTTC.

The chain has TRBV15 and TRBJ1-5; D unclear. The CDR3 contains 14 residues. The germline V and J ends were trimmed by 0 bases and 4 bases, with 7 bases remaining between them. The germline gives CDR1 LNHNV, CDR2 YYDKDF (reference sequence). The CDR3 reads CATSRDFVNQPQHF. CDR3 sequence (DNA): TGTGCCACCAGCAGAGATTTTGTTAATCAGCCCCAGCATTTT. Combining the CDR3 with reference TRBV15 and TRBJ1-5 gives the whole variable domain DAMVIQNPRYQVTQFGKPVTLSCSQTLNHNVMYWYQQKSSQAPKLLFHYYDKDFNNEADTPDNFQSRRPNTSFCFLDIRSPGLGDTAMYLCATSRDFVNQPQHFGDGTRLSIL.

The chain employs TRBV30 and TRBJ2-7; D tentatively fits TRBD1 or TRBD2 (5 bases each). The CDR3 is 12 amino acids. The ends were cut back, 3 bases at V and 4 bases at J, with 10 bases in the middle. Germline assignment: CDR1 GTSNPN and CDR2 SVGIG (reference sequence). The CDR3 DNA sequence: TGTGCCTGGAGGAGGGGCCCTTACGAGCAGTACTTC. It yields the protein CAWRRGPYEQYF. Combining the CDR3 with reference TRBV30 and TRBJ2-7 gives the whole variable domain SQTIHQWPATLVQPVGSPLSLECTVEGTSNPNLYWYRQAAGRGLQLLFYSVGIGQISSEVPQNLSASRPQDRQFILSSKKLLLSDSGFYLCAWRRGPYEQYFGPGTRLTVT.

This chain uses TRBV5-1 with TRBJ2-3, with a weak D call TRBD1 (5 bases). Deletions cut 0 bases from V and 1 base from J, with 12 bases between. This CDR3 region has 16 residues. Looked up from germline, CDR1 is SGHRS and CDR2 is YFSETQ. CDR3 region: CASSLEGWVGTDTQYF. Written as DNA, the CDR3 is TGCGCCAGCAGCTTGGAGGGGTGGGTGGGCACAGATACGCAGTATTTT.

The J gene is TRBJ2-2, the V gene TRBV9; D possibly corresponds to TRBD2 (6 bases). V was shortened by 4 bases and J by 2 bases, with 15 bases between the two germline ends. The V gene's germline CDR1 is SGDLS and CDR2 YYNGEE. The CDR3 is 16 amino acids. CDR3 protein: CASSPHWGLNTGELFF. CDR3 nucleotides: TGTGCCAGCAGCCCCCATTGGGGACTCAACACCGGGGAGCTGTTTTTT.

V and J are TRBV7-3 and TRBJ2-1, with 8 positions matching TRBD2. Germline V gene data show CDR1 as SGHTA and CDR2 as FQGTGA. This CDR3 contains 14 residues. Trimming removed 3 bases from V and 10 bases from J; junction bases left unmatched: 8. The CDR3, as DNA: TGTGCCAGCAGCTTGACTAGCGCTCCCGGGGAGCAGTTCTTC. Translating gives CASSLTSAPGEQFF. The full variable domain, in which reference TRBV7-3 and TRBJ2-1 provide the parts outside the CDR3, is GAGVSQTPSNKVTEKGKYVELRCDPISGHTALYWYRQSLGQGPEFLIYFQGTGAADDSGLPNDRFFAVRPEGSVSTLKIQRTERGDSAVYLCASSLTSAPGEQFFGPGTRLTVL.

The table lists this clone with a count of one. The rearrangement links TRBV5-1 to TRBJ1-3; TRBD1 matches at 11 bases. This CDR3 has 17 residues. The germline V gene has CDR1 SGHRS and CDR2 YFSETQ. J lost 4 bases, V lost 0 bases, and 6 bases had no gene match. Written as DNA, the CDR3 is TGCGCCAGCAGCTTGGTTGGACAGGGGGCGAGCGGAAACACCATATATTTT. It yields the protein CASSLVGQGASGNTIYF.

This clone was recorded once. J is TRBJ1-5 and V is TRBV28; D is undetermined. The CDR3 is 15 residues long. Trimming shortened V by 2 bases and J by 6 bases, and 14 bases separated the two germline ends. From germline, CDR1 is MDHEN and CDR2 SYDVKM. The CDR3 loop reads CASSLPDPASQPQHF. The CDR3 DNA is TGTGCCAGCAGTTTACCCGACCCAGCAAGTCAGCCCCAGCATTTT.

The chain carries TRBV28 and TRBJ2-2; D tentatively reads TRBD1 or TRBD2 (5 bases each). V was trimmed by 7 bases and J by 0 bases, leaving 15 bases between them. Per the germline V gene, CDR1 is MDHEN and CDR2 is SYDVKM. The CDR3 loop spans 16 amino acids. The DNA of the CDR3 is TGTGCCAGCATAGGGTGGGACCAAGCGAACACCGGGGAGCTGTTTTTT. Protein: CASIGWDQANTGELFF.

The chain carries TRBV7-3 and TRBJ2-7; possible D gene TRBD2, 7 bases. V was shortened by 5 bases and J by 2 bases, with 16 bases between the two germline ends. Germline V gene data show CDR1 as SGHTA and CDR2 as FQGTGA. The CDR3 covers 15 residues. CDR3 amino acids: CASSPFGGLTYEQYF. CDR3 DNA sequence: TGTGCCAGCAGCCCTTTCGGGGGGCTAACCTACGAGCAGTACTTC.

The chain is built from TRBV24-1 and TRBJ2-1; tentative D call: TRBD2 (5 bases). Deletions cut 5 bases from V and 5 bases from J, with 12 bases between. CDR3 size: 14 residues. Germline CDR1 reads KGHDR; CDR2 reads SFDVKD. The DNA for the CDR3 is TGTGCCACCAGTGGGCCGGGAAATAACAATGAGCAGTTCTTC. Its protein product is CATSGPGNNNEQFF.

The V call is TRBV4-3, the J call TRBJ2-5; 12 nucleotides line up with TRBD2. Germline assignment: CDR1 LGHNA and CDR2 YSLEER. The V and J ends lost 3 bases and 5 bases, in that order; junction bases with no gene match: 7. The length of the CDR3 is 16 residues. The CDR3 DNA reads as TGCGCCAGCAGCCAGACTAGCGGGGGTGGCCTGGAGACCCAGTACTTC. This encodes CASSQTSGGGLETQYF.

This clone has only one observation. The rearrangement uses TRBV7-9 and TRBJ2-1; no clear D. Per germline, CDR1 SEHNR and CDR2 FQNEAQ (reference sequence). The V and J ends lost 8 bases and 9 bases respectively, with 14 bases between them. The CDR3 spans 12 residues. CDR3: CASAYSPAEQFF. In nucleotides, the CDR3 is TGTGCCAGCGCTTATTCTCCGGCTGAGCAGTTCTTC. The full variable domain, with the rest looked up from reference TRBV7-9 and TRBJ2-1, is DTGVSQNPRHKITKRGQNVTFRCDPISEHNRLYWYRQTLGQGPEFLTYFQNEAQLEKSRLLSDRFSAERPKGSFSTLEIQRTEQGDSAMYLCASAYSPAEQFFGPGTRLTVL.

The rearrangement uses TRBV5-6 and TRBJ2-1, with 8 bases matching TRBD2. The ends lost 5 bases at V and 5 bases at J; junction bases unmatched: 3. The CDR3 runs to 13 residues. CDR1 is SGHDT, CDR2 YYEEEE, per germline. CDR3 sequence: CASSLAGHNEQFF. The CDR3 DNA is TGTGCCAGCAGTTTAGCGGGGCACAATGAGCAGTTCTTC.

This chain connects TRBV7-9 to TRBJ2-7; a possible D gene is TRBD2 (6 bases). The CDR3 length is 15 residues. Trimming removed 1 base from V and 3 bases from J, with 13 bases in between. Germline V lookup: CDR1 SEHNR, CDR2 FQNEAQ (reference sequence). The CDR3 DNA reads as TGTGCCAGCAGCTTAGTAAGCGGGCAGAACTACGAGCAGTACTTC. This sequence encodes CASSLVSGQNYEQYF.

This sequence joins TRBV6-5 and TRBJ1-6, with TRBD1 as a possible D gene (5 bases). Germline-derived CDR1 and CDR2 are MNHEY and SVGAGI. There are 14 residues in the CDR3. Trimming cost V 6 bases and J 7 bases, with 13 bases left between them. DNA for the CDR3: TGTGCCAGCAGGGTGGGACTAAGAAATTCACCCCTCCACTTT. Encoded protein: CASRVGLRNSPLHF.

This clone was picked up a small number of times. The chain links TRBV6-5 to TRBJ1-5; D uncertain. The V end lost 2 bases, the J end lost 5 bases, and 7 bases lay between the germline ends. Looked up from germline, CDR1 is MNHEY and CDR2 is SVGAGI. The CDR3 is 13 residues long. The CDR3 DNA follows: TGTGCCAGCAGTTACCTAGGAGATCAGCCCCAGCATTTT. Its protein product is CASSYLGDQPQHF.

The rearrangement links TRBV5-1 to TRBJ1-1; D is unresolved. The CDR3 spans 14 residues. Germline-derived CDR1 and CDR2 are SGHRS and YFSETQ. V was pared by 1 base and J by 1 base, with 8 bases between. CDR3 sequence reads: CASSLSPRNTEAFF. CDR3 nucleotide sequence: TGCGCCAGCAGCTTGTCACCTCGGAACACTGAAGCTTTCTTT. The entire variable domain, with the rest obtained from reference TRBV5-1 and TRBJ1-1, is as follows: KAGVTQTPRYLIKTRGQQVTLSCSPISGHRSVSWYQQTPGQGLQFLFEYFSETQRNKGNFPGRFSGRQFSNSRSEMNVSTLELGDSALYLCASSLSPRNTEAFFGQGTRLTVV.